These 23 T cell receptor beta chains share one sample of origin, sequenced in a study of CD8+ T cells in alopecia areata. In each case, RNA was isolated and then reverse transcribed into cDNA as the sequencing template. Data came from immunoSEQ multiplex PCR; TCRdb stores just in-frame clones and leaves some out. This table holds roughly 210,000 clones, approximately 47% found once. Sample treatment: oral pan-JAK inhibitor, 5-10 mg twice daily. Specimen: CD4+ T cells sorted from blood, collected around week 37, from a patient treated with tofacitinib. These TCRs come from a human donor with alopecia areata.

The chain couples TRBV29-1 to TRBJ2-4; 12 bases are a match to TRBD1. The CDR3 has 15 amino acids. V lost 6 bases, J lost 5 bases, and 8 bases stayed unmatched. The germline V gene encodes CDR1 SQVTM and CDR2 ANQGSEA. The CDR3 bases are TGCAGCGTGCCGGGACAGGGGGCAGGCGAAAACATTCAGTACTTC. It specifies CSVPGQGAGENIQYF.

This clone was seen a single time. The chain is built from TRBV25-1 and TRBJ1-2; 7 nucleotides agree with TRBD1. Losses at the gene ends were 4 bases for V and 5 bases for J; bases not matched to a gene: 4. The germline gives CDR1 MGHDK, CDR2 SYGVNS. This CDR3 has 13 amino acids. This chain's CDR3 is CASSAGQLYGYTF. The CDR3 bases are TGTGCCAGCAGTGCGGGACAGCTATATGGCTACACCTTC.

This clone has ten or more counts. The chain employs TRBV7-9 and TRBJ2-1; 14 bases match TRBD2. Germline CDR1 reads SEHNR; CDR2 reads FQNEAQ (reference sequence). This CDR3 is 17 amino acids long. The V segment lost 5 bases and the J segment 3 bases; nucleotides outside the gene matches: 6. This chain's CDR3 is CASSPRTSGRFYNEQFF. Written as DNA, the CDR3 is TGTGCCAGCAGCCCCCGGACTAGCGGGAGGTTCTACAATGAGCAGTTCTTC.

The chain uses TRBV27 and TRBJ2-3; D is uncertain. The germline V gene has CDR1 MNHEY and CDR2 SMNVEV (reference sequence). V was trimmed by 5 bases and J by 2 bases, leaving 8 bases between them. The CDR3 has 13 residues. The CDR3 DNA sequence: TGTGCCAGCAGTCCCCGTCCCACAGATACGCAGTATTTT. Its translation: CASSPRPTDTQYF.

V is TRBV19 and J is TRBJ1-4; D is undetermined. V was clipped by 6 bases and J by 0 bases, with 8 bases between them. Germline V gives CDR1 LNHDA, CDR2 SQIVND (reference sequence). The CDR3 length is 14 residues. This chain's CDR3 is CASSPEPTNEKLFF. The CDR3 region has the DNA TGTGCCAGTAGCCCAGAACCAACTAATGAAAAACTGTTTTTT.

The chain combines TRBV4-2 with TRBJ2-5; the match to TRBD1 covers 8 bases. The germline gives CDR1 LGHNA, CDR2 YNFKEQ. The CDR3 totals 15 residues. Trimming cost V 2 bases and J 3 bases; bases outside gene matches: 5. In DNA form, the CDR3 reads TGTGCCAGCAGCCAAAGACAGGGGCAGAAAGAGACCCAGTACTTC. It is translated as CASSQRQGQKETQYF.

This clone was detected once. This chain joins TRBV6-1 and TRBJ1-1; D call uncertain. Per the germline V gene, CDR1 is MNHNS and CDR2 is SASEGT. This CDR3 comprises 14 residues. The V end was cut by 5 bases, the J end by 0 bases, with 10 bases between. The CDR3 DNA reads TGTGCCAGCAGTAGTGGAGGATTGAACACTGAAGCTTTCTTT. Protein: CASSSGGLNTEAFF.

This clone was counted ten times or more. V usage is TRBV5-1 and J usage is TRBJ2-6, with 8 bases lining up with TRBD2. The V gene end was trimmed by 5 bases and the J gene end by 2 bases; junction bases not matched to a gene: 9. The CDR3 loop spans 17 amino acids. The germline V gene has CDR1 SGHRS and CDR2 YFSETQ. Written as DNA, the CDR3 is TGCGCCAGCAGTGGTAGCGGGAATCCACCTGGGGCCAACGTCCTGACTTTC. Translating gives CASSGSGNPPGANVLTF. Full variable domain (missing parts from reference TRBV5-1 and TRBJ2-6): KAGVTQTPRYLIKTRGQQVTLSCSPISGHRSVSWYQQTPGQGLQFLFEYFSETQRNKGNFPGRFSGRQFSNSRSEMNVSTLELGDSALYLCASSGSGNPPGANVLTFGAGSRLTVL.

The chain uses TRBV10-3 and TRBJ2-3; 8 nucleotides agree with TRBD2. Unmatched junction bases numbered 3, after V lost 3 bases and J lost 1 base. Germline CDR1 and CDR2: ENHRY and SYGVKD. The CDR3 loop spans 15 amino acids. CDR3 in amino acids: CAISDSGTGTDTQYF. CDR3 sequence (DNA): TGTGCCATCAGTGATAGCGGGACGGGCACAGATACGCAGTATTTT.

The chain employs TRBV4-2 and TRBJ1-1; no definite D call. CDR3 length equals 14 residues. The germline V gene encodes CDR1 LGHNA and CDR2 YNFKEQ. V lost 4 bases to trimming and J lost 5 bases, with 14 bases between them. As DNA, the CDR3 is TGTGCCAGCAGCCTGACAATTCCGGGAACTGAAGCTTTCTTT. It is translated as CASSLTIPGTEAFF.

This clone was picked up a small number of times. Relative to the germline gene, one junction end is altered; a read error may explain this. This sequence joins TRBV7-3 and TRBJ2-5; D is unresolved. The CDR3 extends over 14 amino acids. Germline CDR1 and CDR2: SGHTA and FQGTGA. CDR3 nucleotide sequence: TGTGCCAGCAGCTTAGAGCCACACCAGGAGACCCAGTACTTC. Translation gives CASSLEPHQETQYF.

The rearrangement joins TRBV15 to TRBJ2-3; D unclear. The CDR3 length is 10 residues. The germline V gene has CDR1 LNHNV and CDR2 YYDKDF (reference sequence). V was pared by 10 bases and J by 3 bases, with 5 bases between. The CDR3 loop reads CAIGTDTQYF. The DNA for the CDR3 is TGTGCCATAGGGACAGATACGCAGTATTTT.

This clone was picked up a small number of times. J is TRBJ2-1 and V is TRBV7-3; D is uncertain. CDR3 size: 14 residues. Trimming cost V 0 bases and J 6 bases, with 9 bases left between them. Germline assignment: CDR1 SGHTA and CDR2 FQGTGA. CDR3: CASSLTASSNEQFF. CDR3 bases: TGTGCCAGCAGCTTAACGGCGTCTTCCAATGAGCAGTTCTTC.

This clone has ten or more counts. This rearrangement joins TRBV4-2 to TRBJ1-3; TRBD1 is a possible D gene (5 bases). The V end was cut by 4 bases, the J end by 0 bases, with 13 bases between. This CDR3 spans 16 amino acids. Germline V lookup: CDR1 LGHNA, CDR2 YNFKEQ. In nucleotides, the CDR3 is TGTGCCAGCAGCCTTTCTGACAGTACCTCTGGAAACACCATATATTTT. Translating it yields CASSLSDSTSGNTIYF.

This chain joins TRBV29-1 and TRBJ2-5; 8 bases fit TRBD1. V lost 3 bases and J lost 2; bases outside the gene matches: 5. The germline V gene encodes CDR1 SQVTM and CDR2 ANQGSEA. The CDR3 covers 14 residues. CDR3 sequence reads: CSVEIRTGQETQYF. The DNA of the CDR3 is TGCAGCGTTGAGATCCGGACAGGGCAAGAGACCCAGTACTTC.

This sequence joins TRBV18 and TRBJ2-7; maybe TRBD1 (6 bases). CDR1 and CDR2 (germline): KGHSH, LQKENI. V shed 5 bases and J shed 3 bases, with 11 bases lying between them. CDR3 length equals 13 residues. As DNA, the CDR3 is TGTGCCAGCTCATACCTACAGGGCTACGAGCAGTACTTC. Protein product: CASSYLQGYEQYF.

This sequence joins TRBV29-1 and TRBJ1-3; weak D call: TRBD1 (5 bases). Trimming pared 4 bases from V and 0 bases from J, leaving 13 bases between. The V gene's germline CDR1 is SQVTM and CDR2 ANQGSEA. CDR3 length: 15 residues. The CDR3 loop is CSVAGTRLSGNTIYF. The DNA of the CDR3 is TGCAGCGTTGCGGGGACGCGGCTCTCTGGAAACACCATATATTTT.

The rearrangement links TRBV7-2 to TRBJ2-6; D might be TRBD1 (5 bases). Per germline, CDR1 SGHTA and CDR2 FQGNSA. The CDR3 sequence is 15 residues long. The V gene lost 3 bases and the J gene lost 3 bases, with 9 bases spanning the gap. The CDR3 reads CASSFSGFGANVLTF. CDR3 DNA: TGTGCCAGCAGCTTCTCAGGGTTTGGGGCCAACGTCCTGACTTTC.

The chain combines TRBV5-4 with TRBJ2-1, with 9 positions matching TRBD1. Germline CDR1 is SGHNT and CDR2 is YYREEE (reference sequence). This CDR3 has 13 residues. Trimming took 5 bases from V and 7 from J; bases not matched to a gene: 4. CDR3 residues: CASRPGQGNEQFF. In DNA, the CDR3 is TGTGCCAGCAGGCCCGGACAGGGGAATGAGCAGTTCTTC.

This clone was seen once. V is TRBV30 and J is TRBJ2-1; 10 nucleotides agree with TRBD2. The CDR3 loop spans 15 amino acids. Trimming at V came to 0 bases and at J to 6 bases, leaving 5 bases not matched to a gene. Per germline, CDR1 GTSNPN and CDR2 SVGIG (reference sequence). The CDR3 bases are TGTGCCTGGAGTGTACGGGCTAGCGGGAGCAATGAGCAGTTCTTC. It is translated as CAWSVRASGSNEQFF.

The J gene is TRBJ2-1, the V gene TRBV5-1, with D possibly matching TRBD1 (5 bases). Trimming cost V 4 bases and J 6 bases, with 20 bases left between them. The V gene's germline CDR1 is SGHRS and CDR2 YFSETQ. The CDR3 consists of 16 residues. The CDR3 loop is CASSPRGHFGGNEQFF. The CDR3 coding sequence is TGCGCCAGCAGCCCACGCGGACATTTCGGCGGCAATGAGCAGTTCTTC.

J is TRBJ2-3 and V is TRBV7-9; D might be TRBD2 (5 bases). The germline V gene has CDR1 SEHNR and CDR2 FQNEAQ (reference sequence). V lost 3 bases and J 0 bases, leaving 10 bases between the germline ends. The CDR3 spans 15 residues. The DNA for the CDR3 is TGTGCCAGCAGCTTCGGACGGACTAGCACAGATACGCAGTATTTT. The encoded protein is CASSFGRTSTDTQYF.

The CDR3 nucleotides read TGTGCCAGCAGTGGGGACATTTATAGCAATCAGCCCCAGCATTTT. This sequence encodes CASSGDIYSNQPQHF. The chain employs TRBV28 and TRBJ1-5; tentative D call: TRBD1 (6 bases). CDR3 length equals 15 residues. V was trimmed by 5 bases and J by 0 bases, leaving 11 bases between them. CDR1 is MDHEN and CDR2 is SYDVKM in the germline V gene.